This entry describes one T cell receptor beta chain. The data were taken from a study of blood T cell repertoires in COVID-19. Across the study: COVID-19 samples from acute and convalescent phases originated in the United States, Italy and Spain.

Original data processing: Nucleated cell counts were estimated from reference gene primer amplification. TCRdb keeps only in-frame clones here, not all; method: immunoSEQ multiplex PCR. V and J calls and clone size come straight from that table; D and trimming were deduced from the DNA. The table includes about 65,000 clones, roughly four fifths detected once. The sample was peripheral blood. The sequence was collected from a human donor in a cohort sampled during active COVID-19.

Here the CDR3 reads CASSRQGANEQYF. CDR3 in DNA: TGCGCCAGCAGTCGACAGGGGGCGAACGAGCAGTACTTC. The J gene is TRBJ2-7, the V gene TRBV4-1, with TRBD1 matching over 10 bases. The length of the CDR3 is 13 residues. The ends lost 6 bases at V and 5 bases at J; junction bases unmatched: 4. CDR1 is MGHRA and CDR2 is YSYEKL in the germline V gene.